This T cell receptor (beta chain) was recovered during a study of T cell responses to AZD1222 COVID-19 vaccine. TCRdb's table, derived via immunoSEQ multiplex PCR, lists solely in-frame clones and lacks some. The sample carries around 150,000 clones, 90% to 95% recorded once. The receptor comes from an adult in good health. The starting material was peripheral blood, obtained on day 0 of AZD1222 vaccination.

The CDR3 sequence is CASSETSDLFEMETQYF. CDR3 DNA sequence: TGTGCCAGCAGTGAAACCTCGGACTTGTTCGAGATGGAGACCCAGTACTTC. J is TRBJ2-5 and V is TRBV2; D is perhaps TRBD2 (5 bases). V gave up 2 bases and J gave up 5 bases, with 21 bases separating them. CDR3 length equals 17 residues. Germline CDR1 and CDR2: SNHLY and FYNNEI.